The entry that follows covers one TCR beta chain sequence. The target of this receptor is not known. Base qualities are not recorded, but no much larger clone differs from it by a single base. TCR beta CDR3 regions were amplified from RNA transcripts. For the first round of RT-PCR on the TCR CDR3, the HTBI primer set was used together with the Qiagen OneStep RT-PCR kit. The libraries were constructed in a second round of multiplex PCR and then size-selected and purified. Libraries were sequenced paired-end with 100 bp reads on an Illumina HiSeq2000. The source study handled its data this way. SOAPnuke was used to process the raw data, throwing out any read that contained adapters or uncalled bases, had a mean Phred below 15, or lacked an exact constant-primer or identifier match. High-quality paired reads were merged with COPE v1.2.5, and unique nucleotide sequences were defined as clonotypes. Clonotypes were aligned to IMGT TRBV, TRBD and TRBJ reference segments using MiTCR v1.1. The analysis was restricted to V-J combinations with a frequency above 0.0001, which together covered approximately 99% of the repertoires. A TCS score was defined as the ratio between F50 (clonal expansion) and ExV (chaos), using BLOSUM62-based TCRdist between CDR3 peptides within each V-J. Welch's t-statistics and random forest reduced fewer than 600 V-J features to roughly 13, which were used in a naive Bayes classifier (R e1071). TCRdb reprocessing: public reads trimmed at Q25 with fastp, clones called with MiXCR, in-frame beta chains kept. For every CDR3 protein sequence, its rows merge into one entry that carries the most common genes and DNA. Here the V and J calls rest on TCRdb's processing, not on the authors' analysis. In this sample the table shows hundreds of thousands of distinct CDR3 sequences, approximately 14% of which occur a single time. In total, the top ten clones hold approximately 14% of the sample.

A patient counted as having stable Graves' hyperthyroidism if no progression to ophthalmopathy occurred over 18 months of follow-up. Hyperthyroidism patients were aged 18 to 65 years and newly diagnosed, with disease duration of less than 2 months. Any patient with an uncontrolled infection, another autoimmune disease, pregnancy or lactation was excluded. Diagnoses were based on clinical symptoms, serum thyroxine and TRAb, thyroid ultrasound and orbital computed tomography. PBMCs were isolated from approximately 10 ml of fresh peripheral blood by Ficoll-Paque density gradient centrifugation. Total RNA was extracted with Trizol reagent, and quality was checked on an Agilent 2100 Bioanalyzer. Measured from the cysteine to the phenylalanine, the CDR3 is 15 residues long. This entry keeps only the CDR3 DNA: 45 bases, framed from base 1. Via the germline V gene, CDR1 is SGHRS and CDR2 YFSETQ. For this chain, trimming is 4 bases at the V end and 0 bases at the J end, and the number of junction bases without a gene match is 4.

The data were taken from a study of T cells in Graves' hyperthyroidism and ophthalmopathy (dated 2019 in TCRdb). For the study in its entirety: Peripheral blood was sampled at the time of initial diagnosis, prior to any treatment. The study also compared thyroid tissue and blood T-cell repertoires from about 6 Graves' hyperthyroidism patients. A discovery cohort of roughly 96 patients, about 43 with Graves' ophthalmopathy and approximately 57 with stable Graves' hyperthyroidism, was used to find distinguishing TCR V-J signatures. After sampling, hyperthyroidism patients received methimazole starting at 30 mg daily, and ophthalmopathy patients received high-dose intravenous methylprednisolone. Whether ophthalmopathy could be predicted prospectively was tested in an independent validation cohort made up of about 18 hyperthyroidism patients plus 17 patients who later progressed to ophthalmopathy. According to the paper, TCR Vbeta CDR3 sequencing was carried out on 120 to 150 peripheral blood samples, which came from approximately 43 ophthalmopathy, roughly 75 hyperthyroidism and about 17 progressor patients. For training and testing, the 100 or so patients in the discovery cohort were randomly divided in a 7:3 ratio. The paper's findings and limits, for the study overall: During validation, the model predicted progression to ophthalmopathy a median of roughly 7.1 months ahead of onset, with approximately 70% sensitivity and under 85% specificity. A model built on a 13 V-J signature distinguished ophthalmopathy from stable hyperthyroidism, reaching approximately 89% sensitivity and around 82% specificity in cross-validation and 80%/75% in testing. Most expanded thyroid clonotypes (frequency above 0.001) were also detected in blood, suggesting blood repertoires may reflect thyroid immune responses. No statistical method was used to fix the sample size in advance, and group allocation was not hidden from the investigators.

The sequence came from a woman younger than 30 with Graves' hyperthyroidism. The sequenced material came from blood. Recombination joined TRBV5-1 with TRBJ1-5, with 7 bases aligning to TRBD1. The CDR3 loop reads CASSEGTVSNQPQHF. The DNA sequence is given as TGCGCCAGCAGCGAGGGGACAGTTAGCAATCAGCCCCAGCATTTT.